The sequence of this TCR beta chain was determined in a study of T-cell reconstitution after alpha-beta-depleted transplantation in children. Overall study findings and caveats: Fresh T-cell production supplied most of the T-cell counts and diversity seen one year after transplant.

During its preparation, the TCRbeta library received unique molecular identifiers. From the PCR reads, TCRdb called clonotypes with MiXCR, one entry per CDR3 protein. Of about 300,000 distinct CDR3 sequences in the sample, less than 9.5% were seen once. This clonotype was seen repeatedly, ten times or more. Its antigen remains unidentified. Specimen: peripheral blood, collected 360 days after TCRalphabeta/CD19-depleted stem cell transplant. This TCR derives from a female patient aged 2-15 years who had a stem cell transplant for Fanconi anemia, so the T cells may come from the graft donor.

The CDR3 protein is CASSLDDSTGELFF. The CDR3, as DNA: TGTGCCAGCAGCTTGGATGACAGTACCGGGGAGCTGTTTTTT. The chain recombines TRBV5-5 with TRBJ2-2, with D possibly TRBD1 on 5 matching bases. CDR1 is SGHKS, CDR2 YYEKEE, per germline (reference sequence). Trimming removed 0 bases from V and 5 bases from J, with 8 bases in between. This CDR3 spans 14 amino acids.